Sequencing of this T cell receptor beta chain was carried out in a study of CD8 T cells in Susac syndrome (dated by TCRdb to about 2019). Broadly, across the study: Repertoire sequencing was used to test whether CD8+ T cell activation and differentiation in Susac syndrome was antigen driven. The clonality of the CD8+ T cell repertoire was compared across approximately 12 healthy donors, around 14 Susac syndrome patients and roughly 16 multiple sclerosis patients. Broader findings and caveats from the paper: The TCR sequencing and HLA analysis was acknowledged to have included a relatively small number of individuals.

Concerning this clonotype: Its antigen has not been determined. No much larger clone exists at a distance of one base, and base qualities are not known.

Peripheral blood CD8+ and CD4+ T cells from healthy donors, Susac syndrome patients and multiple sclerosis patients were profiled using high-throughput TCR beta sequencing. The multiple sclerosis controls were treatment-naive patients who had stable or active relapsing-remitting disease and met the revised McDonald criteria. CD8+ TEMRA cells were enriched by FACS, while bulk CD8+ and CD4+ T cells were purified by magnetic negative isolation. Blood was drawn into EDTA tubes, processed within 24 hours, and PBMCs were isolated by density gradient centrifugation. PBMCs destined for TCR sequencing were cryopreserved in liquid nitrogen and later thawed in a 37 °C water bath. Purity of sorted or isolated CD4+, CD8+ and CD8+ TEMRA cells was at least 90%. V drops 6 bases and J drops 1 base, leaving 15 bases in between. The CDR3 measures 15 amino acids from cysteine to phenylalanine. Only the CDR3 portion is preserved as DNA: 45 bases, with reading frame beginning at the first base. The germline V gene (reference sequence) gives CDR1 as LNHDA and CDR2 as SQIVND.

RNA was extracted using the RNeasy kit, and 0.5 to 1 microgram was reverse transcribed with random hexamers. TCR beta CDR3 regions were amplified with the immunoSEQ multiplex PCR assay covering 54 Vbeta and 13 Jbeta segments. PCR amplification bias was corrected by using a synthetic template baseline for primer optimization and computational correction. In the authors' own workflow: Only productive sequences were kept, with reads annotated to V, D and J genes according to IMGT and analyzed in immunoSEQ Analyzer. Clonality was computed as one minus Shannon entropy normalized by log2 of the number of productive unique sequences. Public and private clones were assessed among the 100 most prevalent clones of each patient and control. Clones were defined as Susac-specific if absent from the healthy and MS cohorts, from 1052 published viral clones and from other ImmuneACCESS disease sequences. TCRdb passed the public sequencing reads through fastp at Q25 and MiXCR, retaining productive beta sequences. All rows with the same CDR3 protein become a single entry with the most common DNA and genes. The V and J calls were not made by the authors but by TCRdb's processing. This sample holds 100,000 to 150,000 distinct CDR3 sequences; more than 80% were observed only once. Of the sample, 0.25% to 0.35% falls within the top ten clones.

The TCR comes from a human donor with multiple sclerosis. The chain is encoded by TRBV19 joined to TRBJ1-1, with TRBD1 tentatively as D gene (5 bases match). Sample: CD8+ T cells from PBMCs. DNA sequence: TGTGCCAGTAGGAAATCCGGGACGTCGAACACTGAAGCTTTCTTT. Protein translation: CASRKSGTSNTEAFF.